This T cell receptor beta chain was obtained from a study of cytomegalovirus exposure and HLA in healthy donors. Study at large: It was reported in a later analysis that the 100 to 150 validation repertoires used the same platform as the 666 first-cohort repertoires. Study-wide results and limits: There were some public TCRs occurring in many donors, but most TCR sequences were rare. Cytomegalovirus status, reportedly, was diagnosed with high specificity and sensitivity by the classifier.

The CDR3 consists of 13 residues. CDR1 is MGHRA, CDR2 YSYEKL, per germline. With 6 bases clipped from V and 5 bases from J, the junction kept 5 bases outside the gene matches. The donors were part of the roughly 120-subject validation cohort, which stood apart from the approximately 670-subject first cohort. Measured with immunoSEQ multiplex PCR; TCRdb has only the in-frame clones, and not every one. The sample lists some 150,000 clones, just under 90% occurring once. In regard to this clone: What it binds is unknown.

The source material was PBMCs. This rearrangement joins TRBV4-1 to TRBJ2-3; TRBD1 matches 7 bases. The source of this sequence is a woman aged 25 to 39 in good health and CMV-seronegative. In nucleotides, the CDR3 is TGCGCCAGCAGGAAGCAGGGGGAAGATACGCAGTATTTT. Protein product: CASRKQGEDTQYF.